The 23 T cell receptor beta chains listed next were all sequenced from one sample in a study of blood T cells in healthy people across ages. PCR was performed a second time for 7 to 11 cycles using a sample-barcoded 5' primer and a J-beta primer mix. A single record per CDR3 protein comes from TCRdb applying MiXCR to the 5' RACE reads. Of 1.5 million to 2 million distinct CDR3 sequences listed, more than 35% are singletons. Source material: blood. Source of these receptors: a human donor in good health.

This clonotype was seen a handful of times. The chain couples TRBV28 to TRBJ2-7, with D unclear. The CDR3 is 15 residues long. The V and J ends lost 3 bases and 6 bases respectively, with 18 bases between them. CDR1 is MDHEN, CDR2 SYDVKM, per germline. CDR3 sequence: CASSFGDFGLTEQYF. For the CDR3, the DNA is TGTGCCAGCAGTTTCGGAGACTTCGGGCTTACCGAGCAGTACTTC.

The chain joins TRBV12-5 to TRBJ1-6; D uncertain. Trimming pared 6 bases from V and 8 bases from J, leaving 11 bases between. The CDR3 sequence is 13 residues long. Germline-derived CDR1 and CDR2 are LGHNT and FRNRAP. The CDR3, as DNA: TGTGCTAGTGGGGCGATGATTTATTCACCCCTCCACTTT. As protein: CASGAMIYSPLHF. Full variable domain (outside the CDR3, taken from reference TRBV12-5 and TRBJ1-6): DARVTQTPRHKVTEMGQEVTMRCQPILGHNTVFWYRQTMMQGLELLAYFRNRAPLDDSGMPKDRFSAEMPDATLATLKIQPSEPRDSAVYFCASGAMIYSPLHFGNGTRLTVT.

The V gene is TRBV12-3 or TRBV12-4, the J gene TRBJ1-2; D perhaps matches TRBD1 (5 bases). CDR3 length equals 14 residues. V dropped 7 bases and J dropped 4 bases, with 16 bases sitting between them. As DNA, the CDR3 is TGTGCCAGCACCTACAGACAGTCGTTCTATGGCTACACCTTC. Protein: CASTYRQSFYGYTF.

The chain recombines TRBV10-3 with TRBJ1-5; no clear D gene. V was shortened by 4 bases and J by 3 bases, with 7 bases between the two germline ends. Per germline, CDR1 ENHRY and CDR2 SYGVKD. CDR3 length: 13 residues. CDR3 amino acids: CAISGGANQPQHF. CDR3 in DNA: TGTGCCATCAGTGGGGGAGCCAATCAGCCCCAGCATTTT.

Regarding this clonotype: The junction shows a germline mismatch at one end, possibly a read error. The CDR3, as DNA: TGCAGTGCTAGAGATTTCTTCCACGGTGGAGGCTGCACCTTC. This sequence encodes CSARDFFHGGGCTF. The genes are TRBV20-1 and TRBJ1-2; D unclear. The CDR3 has 14 residues. Germline V gene sequence: CDR1 DFQATT, CDR2 SNEGSKA (reference sequence).

The chain has TRBV12-3 or TRBV12-4 and TRBJ2-2, with D perhaps matching TRBD1 (5 bases). The ends were cut back, 5 bases at V and 4 bases at J, with 8 bases in the middle. The CDR3 is 13 residues long. The CDR3 protein is CASSDSTTGELFF. In nucleotides, the CDR3 is TGTGCCAGCAGTGACAGTACCACCGGGGAGCTGTTTTTT.

The chain recombines TRBV12-3 or TRBV12-4 with TRBJ2-1; D unresolved. This CDR3 comprises 15 residues. V lost 3 bases, J lost 0 bases, and 9 bases lay in between. CDR3 in amino acids: CASSLFGSSYNEQFF. DNA for the CDR3: TGTGCCAGCAGTTTGTTTGGCAGCTCCTACAATGAGCAGTTCTTC.

The CDR3 sequence is CASSARGRDTGELFF. The CDR3, as DNA: TGTGCCAGCAGCGCCAGGGGGCGCGACACCGGGGAGCTGTTTTTT. The rearrangement links TRBV7-2 to TRBJ2-2; 8 nucleotides align to TRBD1. The junction had 5 bases not matched to a gene; V was cut back by 5 bases and J by 3 bases. The germline CDR1 and CDR2 sequences are SGHTA and FQGNSA. This CDR3 comprises 15 residues.

This clonotype was counted between two and nine times. The V and J genes are TRBV6-2 or TRBV6-3 and TRBJ1-2; D call uncertain. The CDR3 is 15 amino acids. V shed 5 bases and J shed 6 bases, with 19 bases lying between them. Germline CDR1 MNHEY, CDR2 SVGEGT. The CDR3 DNA follows: TGTGCCAGCAGTCCAACTCGCACCTTTTTCGATGGCTACACCTTC. The encoded protein is CASSPTRTFFDGYTF.

This clonotype has a handful of counts. The chain has TRBV4-3 and TRBJ2-5, with TRBD2 as a possible D gene (5 bases). Germline V CDR1 and CDR2: LGHNA, YSLEER. The CDR3 is 14 amino acids. The V and J ends lost 0 bases and 5 bases respectively, with 10 bases between them. The CDR3 nucleotides are TGCGCCAGCAGCCAAGACAATGAGGGCGAGACCCAGTACTTC. It is translated as CASSQDNEGETQYF.

The chain links TRBV5-1 to TRBJ2-3, with TRBD2 matching 8 bases. Germline CDR1 reads SGHRS; CDR2 reads YFSETQ. This CDR3 region has 15 residues. The trim removed 2 bases at V and 2 bases at J, leaving 4 bases unmatched. The CDR3 protein is CASSFYGGDTDTQYF. The CDR3, as DNA: TGCGCCAGCAGCTTCTACGGGGGGGACACAGATACGCAGTATTTT.

Remarks on this clonotype: A much larger clone lies one base from this, so it may be a read error. The rearrangement joins TRBV7-9 to TRBJ2-1, with 10 nucleotides matching TRBD2. J was trimmed by 5 bases and V by 5 bases; bases with no gene match: 6. The CDR3 totals 15 residues. Germline CDR1 and CDR2: SEHNR and FQNEAQ (reference sequence). The DNA for the CDR3 is TGTGCCAGCAGCCCACTAGCGGGGCCTCACAATGAGCAGTTCTTC. It codes for CASSPLAGPHNEQFF.

The chain links TRBV7-2 to TRBJ1-2; D gene unclear. The V end lost 5 bases, the J end lost 6 bases, and 19 bases lay between the germline ends. The CDR3 sequence is 15 residues long. Germline CDR1 reads SGHTA; CDR2 reads FQGNSA. The CDR3 DNA reads TGTGCCAGCAGCCCTCGGCGGGCGTACACGGATGGCTACACCTTC. Translating it yields CASSPRRAYTDGYTF.

The chain is built from TRBV29-1 and TRBJ2-5, with 11 bases matching TRBD2. The germline V gene has CDR1 SQVTM and CDR2 ANQGSEA. The trim removed 0 bases at V and 5 bases at J, leaving 5 bases unmatched. The CDR3 runs to 15 residues. CDR3 nucleotides: TGCAGCGTTGAAGATCCGAGACTAGCGGGGGAGACCCAGTACTTC. It is translated as CSVEDPRLAGETQYF.

The chain carries TRBV4-2 and TRBJ1-5; D is unresolved. V lost 0 bases, J lost 9 bases, and 21 bases lay in between. CDR3 length: 17 residues. CDR1 and CDR2 (germline): LGHNA, YNFKEQ. The DNA of the CDR3 is TGTGCCAGCAGCCAAGAAATTGGTGGGTGGTCGATTCGGCCCCAGCATTTT. The encoded protein is CASSQEIGGWSIRPQHF.

The chain is built from TRBV7-2 and TRBJ1-5; TRBD1 is a possible D gene (5 bases). V lost 1 base to trimming and J lost 7 bases, with 17 bases between them. Germline CDR1 SGHTA, CDR2 FQGNSA. This CDR3 is built from 16 residues. The CDR3 DNA is TGTGCCAGCAGCTTAGTAGGGGCGGGGTTCGGCCAGCCCCAGCATTTT. Protein product: CASSLVGAGFGQPQHF.

V is TRBV5-1 and J is TRBJ2-4; 7 bases align to TRBD1. Matching the DNA end better, TRBJ2-7 makes the J call doubtful. CDR3 length: 13 residues. Germline CDR1 SGHRS, CDR2 YFSETQ. The CDR3 protein is CASSPMGQYEQYF. CDR3 DNA: TGCGCCAGCAGCCCGATGGGACAGTACGAGCAGTACTTC.

The chain carries TRBV5-1 and TRBJ1-1; 7 nucleotides agree with TRBD1. V shed 4 bases, J shed 0 bases, and the junction held 9 bases outside the gene matches. The germline gives CDR1 SGHRS, CDR2 YFSETQ. The CDR3 spans 16 residues. The DNA of the CDR3 is TGCGCCAGCAGCCTCAATTTACAGGGGCTGAACACTGAAGCTTTCTTT. Its protein product is CASSLNLQGLNTEAFF.

The chain joins TRBV1 to TRBJ2-4; the listed D gene, TRBD1, was not tested against the DNA. TRBV1 is termed a pseudogene. The CDR3 runs to 17 residues. The CDR3, as DNA: TGCACCAGCAGTCAGCAAGCAATGGACAGTCCCAAAAACATTCAGTACTTC. This translates into CTSSQQAMDSPKNIQYF.

In the case of this clonotype: A much bigger clone sits one base away, suggesting this may be a read error. The chain links TRBV12-5 to TRBJ2-4; D remains unclear. The DNA end is more similar to TRBJ2-7, so the J call may be wrong. Germline lookup yields CDR1 LGHNT and CDR2 FRNRAP. This CDR3 is built from 14 residues. The CDR3 DNA reads TGTGCTAGTGATTTAAGGAAGCCACCCTACGAGCAGTACTTC. It codes for CASDLRKPPYEQYF.

The V gene is TRBV10-3, the J gene TRBJ2-7; possibly TRBD1 for D (6 bases). The germline gives CDR1 ENHRY, CDR2 SYGVKD. This CDR3 is 16 amino acids long. V was clipped by 0 bases and J by 1 base, with 13 bases between them. This CDR3 reads CAISESPSTGSYEQYF. DNA for the CDR3: TGTGCCATCAGTGAGTCCCCCTCTACAGGGTCCTACGAGCAGTACTTC.

In its sample, this clonotype was seen many times. The rearrangement joins TRBV29-1 to TRBJ1-2; 10 bases align to TRBD1. The CDR3 is made up of 13 amino acids. J lost 3 bases, V lost 7 bases, and 5 bases had no gene match. CDR1 SQVTM and CDR2 ANQGSEA come from the germline V gene. The CDR3 region is CSAWTGGDYGYTF. The CDR3 DNA reads as TGCAGCGCCTGGACAGGGGGGGACTATGGCTACACCTTC.

V gene TRBV6-1 combines with J gene TRBJ2-3; a possible D gene is TRBD2 (6 bases). This CDR3 has 12 residues. CDR1 MNHNS and CDR2 SASEGT come from the germline V gene. Trimming shortened V by 2 bases and J by 6 bases, and 6 bases separated the two germline ends. In nucleotides, the CDR3 is TGTGCCAGCAGTGAACGGGAGGATACGCAGTATTTT. Translation: CASSEREDTQYF.